These T cell receptor beta chains were read from a single sample in a study of T cells expressing NK-cell markers. TCRdb reprocessed the 5' RACE reads, keeping one entry per CDR3 protein, no DNA. This listing includes roughly 380,000 distinct CDR3 sequences. The sample taken for sequencing was blood T cells: a sorted CD56 or NKG2C T cell subset, CD4+ or CD8+ T cells, or bulk PBMC T cells (not recorded which). Source of these receptors: a man aged 18-69 years in good health. Each CDR3 is given with its conserved first and last residue.

cdr3_aa,j_call,v_call
CSARGWERGYNSPLHF,TRBJ1-6,TRBV20-1
CASSIDPMETQYF,TRBJ2-5,TRBV11-3
CASGGARETQYF,TRBJ2-5,TRBV6-2/TRBV6-3
CASRRGSKGEQFF,TRBJ2-1,TRBV2
CSAGWDGNNYNSPLHF,TRBJ1-6,TRBV20-1
CASTVTGVYTGELFF,TRBJ2-2,TRBV12-3/TRBV12-4
CASSDGQNVQGETQYF,TRBJ2-5,TRBV5-1
CSARYNTQGFNSPLHF,TRBJ1-6,TRBV20-1
CASSLATYRGVEQYF,TRBJ2-7,TRBV12-3/TRBV12-4
CASSLHGGASGETQYF,TRBJ2-5,TRBV11-2
CASSLRLAGDSYNEQFF,TRBJ2-1,TRBV16
CASSKTGYNSPLHF,TRBJ1-6,TRBV12-3/TRBV12-4
CASSTLTGLETQYF,TRBJ2-5,TRBV6-1
CATSGRQGLEQYF,TRBJ2-7,TRBV24-1
CASSVWGADTDTQYF,TRBJ2-3,TRBV18
CASSQNRGNEQFF,TRBJ2-1,TRBV3-1
CASLLRTLAVGTEAFF,TRBJ1-1,TRBV6-1
CASSPPGQFYNEQFF,TRBJ2-1,TRBV12-3/TRBV12-4
CAWSVPSGGAFDYNEQFF,TRBJ2-1,TRBV30
CASTHPTSGGTDTQYF,TRBJ2-3,TRBV28
CASSFRIPATDTQYF,TRBJ2-3,TRBV11-2
CSAILQETQYF,TRBJ2-5,TRBV20-1
CASSKDTNTGELFF,TRBJ2-2,TRBV27
CAIPRQGREQETQYF,TRBJ2-5,TRBV27
CASSSRGEETSYNEQFF,TRBJ2-1,TRBV11-2
CASSLGGVRGQETQYF,TRBJ2-5,TRBV7-2
CSARGGGASGYTF,TRBJ1-2,TRBV20-1
CASTGQGRNEQYF,TRBJ2-7,TRBV6-6
CSAHGGTVNNEQFF,TRBJ2-1,TRBV20-1
CSATRQGASYEQYF,TRBJ2-7,TRBV20-1
CASSLDGFRGTEAFF,TRBJ1-1,TRBV7-9
CSARSGTSDSYEQYF,TRBJ2-7,TRBV20-1
CASSFGPTPNEKLFF,TRBJ1-4,TRBV7-9
CASSRQGETQETQYF,TRBJ2-5,TRBV11-2
CASSKGPYGYTF,TRBJ1-2,TRBV21-1
CASSSDRAYTGELFF,TRBJ2-2,TRBV11-3
CASSSVESGYTF,TRBJ1-2,TRBV5-5
CASRTFSDTGELFF,TRBJ2-2,TRBV19
CASSPVGPSLIEQFF,TRBJ2-1,TRBV12-3/TRBV12-4
CASSIARGETQYF,TRBJ2-5,TRBV19
CASSAGGAGTEAFF,TRBJ1-1,TRBV7-8
CASSHGSTSTDTQYF,TRBJ2-3,TRBV5-5
CSVAREINTGELFF,TRBJ2-2,TRBV29-1
CATSESVHANGAFF,TRBJ1-1,TRBV24-1
CASSGGTGTINEQFF,TRBJ2-1,TRBV7-8
CAIKRGLDYEQYF,TRBJ2-7,TRBV10-3
CSASGQAATNEKLFF,TRBJ1-4,TRBV20-1
CSVFQDQVQYF,TRBJ2-7,TRBV29-1
CASSLGRRVYNEQFF,TRBJ2-1,TRBV7-8
CSADRSGGPNEQFF,TRBJ2-1,TRBV20-1
CASSPWDSSSTDTQYF,TRBJ2-3,TRBV3-1